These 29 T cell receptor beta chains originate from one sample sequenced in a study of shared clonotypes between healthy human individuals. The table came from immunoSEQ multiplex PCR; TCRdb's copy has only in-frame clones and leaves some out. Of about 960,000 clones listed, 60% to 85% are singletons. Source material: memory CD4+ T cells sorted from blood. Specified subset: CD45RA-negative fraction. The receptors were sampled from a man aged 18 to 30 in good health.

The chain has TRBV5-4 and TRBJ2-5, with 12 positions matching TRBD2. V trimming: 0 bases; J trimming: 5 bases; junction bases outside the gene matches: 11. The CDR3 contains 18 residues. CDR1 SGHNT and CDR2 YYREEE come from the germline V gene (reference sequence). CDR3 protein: CASSLGLAGGPGVETQYF. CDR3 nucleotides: TGTGCCAGCAGCTTGGGGCTAGCGGGAGGGCCGGGGGTGGAGACCCAGTACTTC. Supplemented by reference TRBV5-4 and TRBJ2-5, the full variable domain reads ETGVTQSPTHLIKTRGQQVTLRCSSQSGHNTVSWYQQALGQGPQFIFQYYREEENGRGNFPPRFSGLQFPNYSSELNVNALELDDSALYLCASSLGLAGGPGVETQYFGPGTRLLVL.

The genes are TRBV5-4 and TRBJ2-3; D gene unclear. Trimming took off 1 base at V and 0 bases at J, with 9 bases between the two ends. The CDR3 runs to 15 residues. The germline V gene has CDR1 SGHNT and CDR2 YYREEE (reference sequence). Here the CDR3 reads CASSLNGISTDTQYF. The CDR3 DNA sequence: TGTGCCAGCAGCTTGAACGGTATAAGCACAGATACGCAGTATTTT.

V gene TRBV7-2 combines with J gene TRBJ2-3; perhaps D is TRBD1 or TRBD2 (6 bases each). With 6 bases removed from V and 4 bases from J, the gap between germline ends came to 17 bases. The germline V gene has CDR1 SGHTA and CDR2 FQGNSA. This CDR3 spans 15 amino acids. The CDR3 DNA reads TGTGCCAGCAGTAGAGGGGGGCTAGGAGCAGATACGCAGTATTTT. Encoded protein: CASSRGGLGADTQYF. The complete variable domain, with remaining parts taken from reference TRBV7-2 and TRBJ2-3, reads GAGVSQSPSNKVTEKGKDVELRCDPISGHTALYWYRQSLGQGLEFLIYFQGNSAPDKSGLPSDRFSAERTGGSVSTLTIQRTQQEDSAVYLCASSRGGLGADTQYFGPGTRLTVL.

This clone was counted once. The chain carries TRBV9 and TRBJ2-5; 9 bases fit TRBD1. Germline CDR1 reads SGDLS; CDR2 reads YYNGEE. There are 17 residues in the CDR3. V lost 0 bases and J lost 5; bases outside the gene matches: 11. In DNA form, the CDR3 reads TGTGCCAGCAGCGTAGGCCTCCCGGGACAGGGAGGGGAGACCCAGTACTTC. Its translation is CASSVGLPGQGGETQYF.

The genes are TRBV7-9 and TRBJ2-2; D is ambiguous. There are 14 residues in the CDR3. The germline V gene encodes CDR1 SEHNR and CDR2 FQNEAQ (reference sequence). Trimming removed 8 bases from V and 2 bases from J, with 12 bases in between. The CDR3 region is CASLPLRNTGELFF. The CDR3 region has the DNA TGTGCCAGCCTACCTCTTCGCAACACCGGGGAGCTGTTTTTT.

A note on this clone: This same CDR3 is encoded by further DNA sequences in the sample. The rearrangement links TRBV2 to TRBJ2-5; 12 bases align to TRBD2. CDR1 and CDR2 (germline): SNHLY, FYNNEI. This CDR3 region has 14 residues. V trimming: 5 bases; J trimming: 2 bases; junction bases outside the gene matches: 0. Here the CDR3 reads CASSLAGGQETQYF. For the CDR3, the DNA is TGTGCCAGCAGTCTAGCGGGAGGGCAAGAGACCCAGTACTTC. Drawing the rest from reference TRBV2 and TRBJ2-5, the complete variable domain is EPEVTQTPSHQVTQMGQEVILRCVPISNHLYFYWYRQILGQKVEFLVSFYNNEISEKSEIFDDQFSVERPDGSNFTLKIRSTKLEDSAMYFCASSLAGGQETQYFGPGTRLLVL.

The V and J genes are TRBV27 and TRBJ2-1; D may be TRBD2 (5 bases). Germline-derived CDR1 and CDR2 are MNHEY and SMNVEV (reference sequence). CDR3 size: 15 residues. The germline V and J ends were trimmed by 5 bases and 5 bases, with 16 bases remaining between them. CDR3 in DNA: TGTGCCAGCAGTCCCCTCTTACGGGGAAACAATGAGCAGTTCTTC. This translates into CASSPLLRGNNEQFF.

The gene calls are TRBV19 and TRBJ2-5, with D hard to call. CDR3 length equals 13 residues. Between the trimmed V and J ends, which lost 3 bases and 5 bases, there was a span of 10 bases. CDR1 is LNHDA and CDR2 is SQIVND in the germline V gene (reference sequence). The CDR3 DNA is TGTGCCAGTAGTATCAGGCAGTTGGAGACCCAGTACTTC. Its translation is CASSIRQLETQYF.

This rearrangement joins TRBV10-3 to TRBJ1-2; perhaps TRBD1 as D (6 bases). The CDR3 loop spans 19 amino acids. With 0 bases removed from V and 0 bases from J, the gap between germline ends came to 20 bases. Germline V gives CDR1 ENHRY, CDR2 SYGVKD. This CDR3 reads CAISESWAGRDKANYGYTF. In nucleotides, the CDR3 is TGTGCCATCAGTGAGTCGTGGGCAGGTCGGGACAAAGCTAACTATGGCTACACCTTC.

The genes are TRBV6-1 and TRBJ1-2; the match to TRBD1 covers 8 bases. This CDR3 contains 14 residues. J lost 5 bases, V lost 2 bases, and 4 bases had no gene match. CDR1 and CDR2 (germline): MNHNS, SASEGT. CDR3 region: CASSETGGGYGYTF. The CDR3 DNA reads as TGTGCCAGCAGTGAAACAGGGGGAGGGTATGGCTACACCTTC.

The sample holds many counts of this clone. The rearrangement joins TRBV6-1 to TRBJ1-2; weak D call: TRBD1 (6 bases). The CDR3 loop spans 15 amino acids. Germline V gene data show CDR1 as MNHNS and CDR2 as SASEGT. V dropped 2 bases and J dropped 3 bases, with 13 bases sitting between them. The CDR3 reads CASSEMGGQDYGYTF. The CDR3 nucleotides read TGTGCCAGCAGTGAAATGGGGGGGCAAGACTATGGCTACACCTTC.

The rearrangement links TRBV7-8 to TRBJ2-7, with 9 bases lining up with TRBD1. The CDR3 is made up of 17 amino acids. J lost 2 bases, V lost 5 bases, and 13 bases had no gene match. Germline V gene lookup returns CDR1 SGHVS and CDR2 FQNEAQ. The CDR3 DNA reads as TGTGCCAGCAGCCCGCCCCTTCGGACAGGGGAGCCCTACGAGCAGTACTTC. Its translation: CASSPPLRTGEPYEQYF. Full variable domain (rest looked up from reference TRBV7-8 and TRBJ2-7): GAGVSQSPRYKVAKRGQDVALRCDPISGHVSLFWYQQALGQGPEFLTYFQNEAQLDKSGLPSDRFFAERPEGSVSTLKIQRTQQEDSAVYLCASSPPLRTGEPYEQYFGPGTRLTVT.

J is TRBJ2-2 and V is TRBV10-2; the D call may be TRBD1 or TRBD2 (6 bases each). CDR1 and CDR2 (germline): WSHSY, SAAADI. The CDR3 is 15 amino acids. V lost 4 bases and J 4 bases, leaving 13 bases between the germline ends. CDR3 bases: TGCGCCAGCAGTGGAGGGAAGGGGGGCACCGGGGAGCTGTTTTTT. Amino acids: CASSGGKGGTGELFF.

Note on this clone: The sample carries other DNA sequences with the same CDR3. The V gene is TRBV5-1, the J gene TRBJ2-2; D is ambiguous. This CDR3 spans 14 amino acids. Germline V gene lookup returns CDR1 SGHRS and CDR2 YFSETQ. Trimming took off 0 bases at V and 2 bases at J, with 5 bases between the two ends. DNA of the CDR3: TGCGCCAGCAGCTTGGGGGTTAACACCGGGGAGCTGTTTTTT. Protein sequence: CASSLGVNTGELFF.

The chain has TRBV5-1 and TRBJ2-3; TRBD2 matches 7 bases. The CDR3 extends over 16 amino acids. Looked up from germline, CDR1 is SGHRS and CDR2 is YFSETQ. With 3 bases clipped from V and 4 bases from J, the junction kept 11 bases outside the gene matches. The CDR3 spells CASSSVGRGNADTQYF. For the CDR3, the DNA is TGCGCCAGCAGCTCGGTGGGGCGGGGGAATGCAGATACGCAGTATTTT.

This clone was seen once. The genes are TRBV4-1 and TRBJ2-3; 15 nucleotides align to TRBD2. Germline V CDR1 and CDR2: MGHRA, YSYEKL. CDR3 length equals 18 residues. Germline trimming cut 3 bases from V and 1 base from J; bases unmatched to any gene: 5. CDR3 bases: TGCGCCAGCAGCCAGGGACTAGCGGGGGGTCCTGGCACAGATACGCAGTATTTT. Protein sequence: CASSQGLAGGPGTDTQYF.

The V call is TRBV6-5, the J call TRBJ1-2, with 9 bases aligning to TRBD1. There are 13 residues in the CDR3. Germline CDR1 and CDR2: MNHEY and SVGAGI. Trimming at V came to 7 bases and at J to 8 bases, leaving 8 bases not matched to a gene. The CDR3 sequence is CASTKQGARGYTF. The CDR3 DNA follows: TGTGCCAGCACCAAACAGGGGGCTCGGGGCTACACCTTC.

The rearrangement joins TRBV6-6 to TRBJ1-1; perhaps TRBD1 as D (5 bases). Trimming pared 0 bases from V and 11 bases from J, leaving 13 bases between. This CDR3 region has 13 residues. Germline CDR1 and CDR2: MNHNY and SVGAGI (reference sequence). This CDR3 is CASSYSNGGKAFF. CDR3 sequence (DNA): TGTGCCAGCAGTTACTCAAACGGGGGGAAGGCTTTCTTT.

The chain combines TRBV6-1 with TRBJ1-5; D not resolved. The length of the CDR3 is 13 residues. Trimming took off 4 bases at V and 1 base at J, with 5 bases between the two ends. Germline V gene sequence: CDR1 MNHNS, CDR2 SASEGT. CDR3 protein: CASSVLSNQPQHF. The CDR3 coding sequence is TGTGCCAGCAGTGTACTGAGCAATCAGCCCCAGCATTTT.

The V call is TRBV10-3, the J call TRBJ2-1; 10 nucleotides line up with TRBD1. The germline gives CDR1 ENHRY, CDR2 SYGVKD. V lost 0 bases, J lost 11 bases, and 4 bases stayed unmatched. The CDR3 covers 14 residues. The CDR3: CAISESPGQGKQFF. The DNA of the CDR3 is TGTGCCATCAGTGAGTCTCCGGGACAGGGGAAGCAGTTCTTC.

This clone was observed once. CDR3 loop: CSVSQGGSAYEQYF. For the CDR3, the DNA is TGCAGCGTGAGTCAAGGGGGATCAGCTTACGAGCAGTACTTC. This chain connects TRBV29-1 to TRBJ2-7; TRBD1 is a possible D gene (6 bases). The CDR3 has 14 residues. V was cut by 6 bases and J by 4 bases, with 19 bases left in between. CDR1 and CDR2 from the germline V gene are SQVTM and ANQGSEA.

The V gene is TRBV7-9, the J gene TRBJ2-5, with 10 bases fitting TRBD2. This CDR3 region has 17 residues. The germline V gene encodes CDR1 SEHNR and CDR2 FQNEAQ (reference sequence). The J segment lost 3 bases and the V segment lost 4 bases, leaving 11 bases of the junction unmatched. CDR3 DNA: TGTGCCAGCAGCTACCCTTGGGCTAGCGGGAGTGAAGAGACCCAGTACTTC. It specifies CASSYPWASGSEETQYF.

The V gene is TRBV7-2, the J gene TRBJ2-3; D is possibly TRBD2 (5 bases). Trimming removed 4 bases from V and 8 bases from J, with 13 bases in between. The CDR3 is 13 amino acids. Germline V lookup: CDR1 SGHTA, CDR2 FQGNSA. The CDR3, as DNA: TGTGCCAGCAGCTCCAGTCTAGCTGGTACGCAGTATTTT. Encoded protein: CASSSSLAGTQYF.

The CDR3 DNA sequence: TGTGCCAGCAGCCATGGGGGGTGGAGCAATCAGCCCCAGCATTTT. Amino acid sequence: CASSHGGWSNQPQHF. The genes are TRBV28 and TRBJ1-5, with a possible D match to TRBD1 (5 bases). The V end was cut by 6 bases, the J end by 1 base, with 13 bases between. Germline loops: CDR1 MDHEN, CDR2 SYDVKM. The CDR3 consists of 15 residues.

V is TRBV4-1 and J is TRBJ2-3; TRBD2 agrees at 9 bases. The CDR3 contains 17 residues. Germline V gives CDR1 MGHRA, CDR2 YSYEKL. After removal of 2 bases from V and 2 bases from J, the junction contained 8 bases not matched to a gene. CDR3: CASSQSSGASTTDTQYF. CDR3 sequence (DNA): TGCGCCAGCAGCCAATCTAGCGGGGCATCTACCACAGATACGCAGTATTTT.

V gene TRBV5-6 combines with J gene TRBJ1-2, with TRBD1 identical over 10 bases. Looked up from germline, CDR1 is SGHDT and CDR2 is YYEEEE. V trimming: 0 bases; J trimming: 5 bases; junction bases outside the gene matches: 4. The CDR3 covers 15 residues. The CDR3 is CASSLVGTGVYGYTF. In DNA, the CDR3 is TGTGCCAGCAGCTTGGTTGGGACAGGGGTTTATGGCTACACCTTC.

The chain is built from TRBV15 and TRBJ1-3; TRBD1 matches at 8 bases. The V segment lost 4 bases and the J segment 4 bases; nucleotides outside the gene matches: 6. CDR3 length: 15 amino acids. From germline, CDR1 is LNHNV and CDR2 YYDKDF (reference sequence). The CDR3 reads CATSKGQGTGNTIYF. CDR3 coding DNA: TGTGCCACCAGCAAAGGACAGGGTACCGGAAACACCATATATTTT.

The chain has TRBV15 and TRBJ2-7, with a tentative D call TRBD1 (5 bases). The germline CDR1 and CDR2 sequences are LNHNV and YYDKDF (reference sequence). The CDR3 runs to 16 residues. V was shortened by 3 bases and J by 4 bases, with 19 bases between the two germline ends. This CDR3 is CATSRDRPARGYEQYF. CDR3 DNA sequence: TGTGCCACCAGCAGGGATAGACCGGCAAGGGGATACGAGCAGTACTTC. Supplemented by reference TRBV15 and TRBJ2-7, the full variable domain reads DAMVIQNPRYQVTQFGKPVTLSCSQTLNHNVMYWYQQKSSQAPKLLFHYYDKDFNNEADTPDNFQSRRPNTSFCFLDIRSPGLGDTAMYLCATSRDRPARGYEQYFGPGTRLTVT.

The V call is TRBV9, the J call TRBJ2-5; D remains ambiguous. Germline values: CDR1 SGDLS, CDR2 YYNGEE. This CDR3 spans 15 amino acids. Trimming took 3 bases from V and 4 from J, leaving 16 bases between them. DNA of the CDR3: TGTGCCAGCAGCGAGGGCTACCAAGGCGTAGAGACCCAGTACTTC. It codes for CASSEGYQGVETQYF.